The 3 T cell receptor beta chains listed next were all sequenced from one sample in a study of response to subunit inactivated influenza vaccine. TCRdb fed the RT-PCR reads into MiXCR, producing one record per CDR3 protein. The data show about 480,000 distinct CDR3 sequences, 25% seen once. Material: CD4+ T cells sorted from PBMCs, obtained 5 days after vaccination. The receptors here all came from a man aged 50 or older who received an inactivated influenza vaccine.

This clonotype was seen ten or more times. The rearrangement uses TRBV5-5 and TRBJ2-2; 9 bases align to TRBD1. Germline assignment: CDR1 SGHKS and CDR2 YYEKEE (reference sequence). The V gene end was trimmed by 0 bases and the J gene end by 7 bases; junction bases not matched to a gene: 7. The CDR3 is made up of 16 amino acids. This chain's CDR3 is CASSLGGTGTIGELFF. In DNA, the CDR3 is TGTGCCAGCAGCTTGGGAGGGACAGGGACAATCGGGGAGCTGTTTTTT.

V usage is TRBV12-3 or TRBV12-4 and J usage is TRBJ1-3; D unresolved. There are 14 residues in the CDR3. V lost 2 bases to trimming and J lost 2 bases, with 7 bases between them. The CDR3 region has the DNA TGTGCCAGCAGTTTACGCACGACTGGAAACACCATATATTTT. Translation gives CASSLRTTGNTIYF.

This chain joins TRBV7-2 and TRBJ2-7; D is unclear. Trimming stripped 6 bases from V and 2 bases from J, with 8 bases between. The CDR3 contains 12 residues. Germline values: CDR1 SGHTA, CDR2 FQGNSA. The CDR3 DNA reads as TGTGCCAGCAGGAGGTTCCCCTACGAGCAGTACTTC. It is translated as CASRRFPYEQYF. Full variable domain (rest looked up from reference TRBV7-2 and TRBJ2-7): GAGVSQSPSNKVTEKGKDVELRCDPISGHTALYWYRQSLGQGLEFLIYFQGNSAPDKSGLPSDRFSAERTGGSVSTLTIQRTQQEDSAVYLCASRRFPYEQYFGPGTRLTVT.